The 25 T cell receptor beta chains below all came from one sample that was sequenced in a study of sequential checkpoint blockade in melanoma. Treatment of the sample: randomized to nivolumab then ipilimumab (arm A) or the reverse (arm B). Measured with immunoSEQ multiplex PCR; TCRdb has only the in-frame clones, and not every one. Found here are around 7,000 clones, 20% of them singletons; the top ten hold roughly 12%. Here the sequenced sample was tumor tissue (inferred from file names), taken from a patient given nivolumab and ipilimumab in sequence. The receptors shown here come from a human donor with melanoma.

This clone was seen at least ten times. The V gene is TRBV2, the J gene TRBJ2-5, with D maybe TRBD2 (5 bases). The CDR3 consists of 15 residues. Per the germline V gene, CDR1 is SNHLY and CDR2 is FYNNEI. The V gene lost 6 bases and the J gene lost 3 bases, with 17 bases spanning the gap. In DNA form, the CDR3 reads TGTGCCAGCAGCTTTTCTTGGGGAGTGGAAGAGACCCAGTACTTC. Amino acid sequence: CASSFSWGVEETQYF.

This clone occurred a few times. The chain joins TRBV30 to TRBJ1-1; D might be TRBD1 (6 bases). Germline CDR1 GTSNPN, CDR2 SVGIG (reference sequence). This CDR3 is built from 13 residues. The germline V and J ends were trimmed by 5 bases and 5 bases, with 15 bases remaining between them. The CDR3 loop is CAWHYGRGTEAFF. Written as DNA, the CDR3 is TGTGCCTGGCATTACGGAAGGGGGACTGAAGCTTTCTTT.

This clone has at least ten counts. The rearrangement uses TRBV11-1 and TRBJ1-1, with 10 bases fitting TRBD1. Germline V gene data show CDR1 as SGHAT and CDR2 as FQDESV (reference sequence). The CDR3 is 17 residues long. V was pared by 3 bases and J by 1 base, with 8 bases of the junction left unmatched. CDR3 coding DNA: TGTGCCAGCAGCTTCTTCCCGGACAGGGGGAAGAACACTGAAGCTTTCTTT. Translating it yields CASSFFPDRGKNTEAFF.

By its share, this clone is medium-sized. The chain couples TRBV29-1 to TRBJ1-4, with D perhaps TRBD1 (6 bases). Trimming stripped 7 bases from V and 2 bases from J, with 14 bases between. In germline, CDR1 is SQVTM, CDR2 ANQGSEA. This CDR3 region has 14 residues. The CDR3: CSAGSQGTNEKLFF. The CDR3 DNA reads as TGCAGCGCCGGAAGCCAGGGGACTAATGAAAAACTGTTTTTT.

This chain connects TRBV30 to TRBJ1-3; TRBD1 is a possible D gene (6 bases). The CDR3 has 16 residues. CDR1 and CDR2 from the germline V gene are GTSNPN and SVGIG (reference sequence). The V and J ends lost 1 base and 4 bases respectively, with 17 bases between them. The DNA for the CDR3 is TGTGCCTGGAGTGCCCGTGGGGGCGCGGAAGGAAACACCATATATTTT. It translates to CAWSARGGAEGNTIYF.

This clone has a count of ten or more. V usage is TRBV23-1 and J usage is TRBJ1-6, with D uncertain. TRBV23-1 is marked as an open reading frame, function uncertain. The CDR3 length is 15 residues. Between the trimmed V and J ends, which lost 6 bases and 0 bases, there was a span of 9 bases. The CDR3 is CASSLASSYNSPLHF. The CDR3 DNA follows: TGCGCCAGCAGCTTGGCCAGCTCCTATAATTCACCCCTCCACTTT.

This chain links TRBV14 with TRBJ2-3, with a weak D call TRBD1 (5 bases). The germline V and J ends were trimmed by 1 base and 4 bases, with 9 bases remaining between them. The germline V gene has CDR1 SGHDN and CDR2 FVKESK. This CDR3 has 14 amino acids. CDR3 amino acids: CASSQAGYPDTQYF. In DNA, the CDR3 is TGTGCCAGCAGCCAAGCAGGGTACCCAGATACGCAGTATTTT.

The CDR3 sequence: CASSGGTGATKNIQYF. The CDR3 DNA is TGTGCCAGCAGCGGTGGAACAGGGGCCACCAAAAACATTCAGTACTTC. This sequence joins TRBV9 and TRBJ2-4; the match to TRBD1 covers 7 bases. Germline CDR1 reads SGDLS; CDR2 reads YYNGEE. There are 16 residues in the CDR3. J was trimmed by 2 bases and V by 3 bases; bases with no gene match: 8.

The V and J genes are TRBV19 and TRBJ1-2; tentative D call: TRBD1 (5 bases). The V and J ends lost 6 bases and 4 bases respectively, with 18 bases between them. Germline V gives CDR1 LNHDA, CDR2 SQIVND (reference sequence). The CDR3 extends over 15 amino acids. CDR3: CASSPPGPLGYGYTF. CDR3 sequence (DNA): TGTGCCAGTAGCCCACCGGGGCCCCTTGGCTATGGCTACACCTTC.

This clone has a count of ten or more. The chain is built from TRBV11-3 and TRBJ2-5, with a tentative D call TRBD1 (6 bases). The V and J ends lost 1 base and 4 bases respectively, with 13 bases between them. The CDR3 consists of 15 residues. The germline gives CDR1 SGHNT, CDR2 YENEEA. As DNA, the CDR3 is TGTGCCAGCAGCTTAGGGACAGCCGGTAGAGAGACCCAGTACTTC. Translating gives CASSLGTAGRETQYF. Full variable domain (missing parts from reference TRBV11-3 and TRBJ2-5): EAGVVQSPRYKIIEKKQPVAFWCNPISGHNTLYWYLQNLGQGPELLIRYENEEAVDDSQLPKDRFSAERLKGVDSTLKIQPAELGDSAVYLCASSLGTAGRETQYFGPGTRLLVL.

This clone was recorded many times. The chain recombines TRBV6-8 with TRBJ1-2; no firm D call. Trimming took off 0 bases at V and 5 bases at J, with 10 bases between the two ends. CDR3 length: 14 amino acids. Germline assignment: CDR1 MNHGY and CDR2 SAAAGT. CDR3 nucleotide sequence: TGTGCCAGCAGTTACTCGGCCACAGCTTATGGCTACACCTTC. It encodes CASSYSATAYGYTF.

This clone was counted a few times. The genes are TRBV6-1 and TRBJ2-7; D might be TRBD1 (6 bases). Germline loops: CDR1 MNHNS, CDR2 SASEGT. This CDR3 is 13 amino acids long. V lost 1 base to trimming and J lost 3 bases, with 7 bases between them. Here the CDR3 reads CASSEGQVYEQYF. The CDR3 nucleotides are TGTGCCAGCAGTGAAGGACAGGTCTACGAGCAGTACTTC.

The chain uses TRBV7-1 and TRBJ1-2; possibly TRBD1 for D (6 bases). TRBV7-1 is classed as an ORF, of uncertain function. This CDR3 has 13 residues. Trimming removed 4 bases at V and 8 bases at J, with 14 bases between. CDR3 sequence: CASSLEQGGGYTF. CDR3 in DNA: TGTGCCAGCAGCTTAGAACAGGGTGGCGGCTACACCTTC.

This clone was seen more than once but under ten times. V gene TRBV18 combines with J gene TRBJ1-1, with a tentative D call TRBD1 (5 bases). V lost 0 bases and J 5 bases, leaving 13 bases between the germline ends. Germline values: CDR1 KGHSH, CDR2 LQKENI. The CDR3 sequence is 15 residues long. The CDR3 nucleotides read TGTGCCAGCTCACCACCACACGGGGGAGGAACTGAAGCTTTCTTT. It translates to CASSPPHGGGTEAFF.

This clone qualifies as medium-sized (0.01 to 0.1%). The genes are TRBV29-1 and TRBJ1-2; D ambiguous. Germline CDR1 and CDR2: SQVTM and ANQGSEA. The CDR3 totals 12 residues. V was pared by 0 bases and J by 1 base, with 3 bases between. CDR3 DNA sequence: TGCAGCGTTGAAGAGGGTAACTATGGCTACACCTTC. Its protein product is CSVEEGNYGYTF.

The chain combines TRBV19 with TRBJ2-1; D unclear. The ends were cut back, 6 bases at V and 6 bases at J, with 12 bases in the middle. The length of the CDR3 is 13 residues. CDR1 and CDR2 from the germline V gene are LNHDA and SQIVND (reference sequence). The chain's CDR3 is CASRYSWGNEQFF. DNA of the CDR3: TGTGCCAGTAGATACTCGTGGGGCAATGAGCAGTTCTTC.

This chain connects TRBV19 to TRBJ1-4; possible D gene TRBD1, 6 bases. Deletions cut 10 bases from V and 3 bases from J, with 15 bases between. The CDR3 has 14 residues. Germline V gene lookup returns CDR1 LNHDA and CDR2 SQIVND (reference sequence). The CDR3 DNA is TGTGCCACTGGACAGCCAGGCTCTAATGAAAAACTGTTTTTT. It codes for CATGQPGSNEKLFF.

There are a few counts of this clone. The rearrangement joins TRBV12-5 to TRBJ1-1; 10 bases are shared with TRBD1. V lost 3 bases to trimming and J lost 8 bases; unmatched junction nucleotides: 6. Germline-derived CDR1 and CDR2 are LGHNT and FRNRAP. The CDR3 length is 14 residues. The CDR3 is CASGFGDRGLEAFF. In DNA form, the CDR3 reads TGTGCTAGTGGTTTCGGGGACAGGGGTCTCGAAGCTTTCTTT.

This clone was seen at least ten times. The CDR3: CASSLRAGSTDTQYF. The CDR3 bases are TGTGCCAGCAGCTTGAGGGCGGGGAGCACAGATACGCAGTATTTT. The chain joins TRBV11-3 to TRBJ2-3, with a tentative D call TRBD2 (6 bases). V lost 3 bases to trimming and J lost 0 bases, with 10 bases between them. Per germline, CDR1 SGHNT and CDR2 YENEEA. CDR3 size: 15 residues.

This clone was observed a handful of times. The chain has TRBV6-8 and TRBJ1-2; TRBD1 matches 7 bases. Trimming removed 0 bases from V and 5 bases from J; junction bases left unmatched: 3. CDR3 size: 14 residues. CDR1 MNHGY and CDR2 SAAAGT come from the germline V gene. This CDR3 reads CASSYSEGAYGYTF. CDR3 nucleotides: TGTGCCAGCAGTTACTCGGAGGGGGCGTATGGCTACACCTTC.

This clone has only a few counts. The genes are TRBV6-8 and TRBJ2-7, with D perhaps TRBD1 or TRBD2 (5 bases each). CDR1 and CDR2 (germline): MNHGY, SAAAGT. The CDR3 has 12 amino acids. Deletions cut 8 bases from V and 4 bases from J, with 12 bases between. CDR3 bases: TGTGCCAGCGGGGACCGAGGATACGAGCAGTACTTC. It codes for CASGDRGYEQYF.

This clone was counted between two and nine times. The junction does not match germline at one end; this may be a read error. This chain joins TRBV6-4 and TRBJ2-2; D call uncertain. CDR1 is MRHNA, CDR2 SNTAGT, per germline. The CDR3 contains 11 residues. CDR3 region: CAISDPGELFF. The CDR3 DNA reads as TGTGCCATCAGTGACCCCGGGGAGCTGTTTTTT.

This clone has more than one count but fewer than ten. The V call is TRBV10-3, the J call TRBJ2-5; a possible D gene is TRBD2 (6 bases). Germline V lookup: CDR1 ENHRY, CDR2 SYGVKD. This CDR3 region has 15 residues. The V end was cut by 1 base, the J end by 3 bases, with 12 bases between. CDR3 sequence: CAISEFGDFKETQYF. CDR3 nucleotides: TGTGCCATCAGTGAGTTTGGGGACTTTAAAGAGACCCAGTACTTC.

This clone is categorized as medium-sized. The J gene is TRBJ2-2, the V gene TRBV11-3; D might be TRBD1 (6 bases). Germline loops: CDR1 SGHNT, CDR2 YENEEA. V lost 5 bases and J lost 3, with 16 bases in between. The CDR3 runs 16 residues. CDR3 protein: CASSLVWDTYTGELFF. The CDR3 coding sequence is TGTGCCAGCAGCCTGGTTTGGGACACGTACACCGGGGAGCTGTTTTTT. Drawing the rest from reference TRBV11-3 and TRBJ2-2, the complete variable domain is EAGVVQSPRYKIIEKKQPVAFWCNPISGHNTLYWYLQNLGQGPELLIRYENEEAVDDSQLPKDRFSAERLKGVDSTLKIQPAELGDSAVYLCASSLVWDTYTGELFFGEGSRLTVL.

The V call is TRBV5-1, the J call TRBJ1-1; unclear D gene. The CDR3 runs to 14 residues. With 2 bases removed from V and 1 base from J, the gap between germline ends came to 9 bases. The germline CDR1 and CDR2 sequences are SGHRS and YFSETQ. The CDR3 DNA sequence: TGCGCCAGCAGCTTATCGGGTCGGAACACTGAAGCTTTCTTT. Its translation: CASSLSGRNTEAFF.